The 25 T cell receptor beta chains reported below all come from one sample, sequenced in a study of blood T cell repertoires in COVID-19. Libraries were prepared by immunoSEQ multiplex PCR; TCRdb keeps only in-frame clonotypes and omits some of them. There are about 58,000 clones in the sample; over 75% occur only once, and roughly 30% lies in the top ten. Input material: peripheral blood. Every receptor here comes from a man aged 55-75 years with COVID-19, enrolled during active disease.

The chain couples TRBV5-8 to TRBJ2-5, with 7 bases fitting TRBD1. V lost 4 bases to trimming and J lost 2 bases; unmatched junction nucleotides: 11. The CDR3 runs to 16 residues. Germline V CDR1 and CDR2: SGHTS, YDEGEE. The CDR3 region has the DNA TGTGCCAGCAGCACACGAGGAAGGGGGCAGCAAGAGACCCAGTACTTC. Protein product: CASSTRGRGQQETQYF.

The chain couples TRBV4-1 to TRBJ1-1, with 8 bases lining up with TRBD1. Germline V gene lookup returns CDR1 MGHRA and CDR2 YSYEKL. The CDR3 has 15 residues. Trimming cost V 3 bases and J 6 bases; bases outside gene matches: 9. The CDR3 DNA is TGCGCCAGCAGCCAGGAGACAGGGGAGAGGTCTGAAGCTTTCTTT. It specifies CASSQETGERSEAFF.

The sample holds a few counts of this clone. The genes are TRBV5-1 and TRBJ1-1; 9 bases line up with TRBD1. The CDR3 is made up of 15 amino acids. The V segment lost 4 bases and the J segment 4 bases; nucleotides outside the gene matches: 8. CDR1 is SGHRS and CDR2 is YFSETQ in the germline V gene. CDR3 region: CASSKDRGVGTEAFF. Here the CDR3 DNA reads TGCGCCAGCAGCAAAGACAGGGGGGTCGGCACTGAAGCTTTCTTT. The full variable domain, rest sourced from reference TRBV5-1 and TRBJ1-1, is KAGVTQTPRYLIKTRGQQVTLSCSPISGHRSVSWYQQTPGQGLQFLFEYFSETQRNKGNFPGRFSGRQFSNSRSEMNVSTLELGDSALYLCASSKDRGVGTEAFFGQGTRLTVV.

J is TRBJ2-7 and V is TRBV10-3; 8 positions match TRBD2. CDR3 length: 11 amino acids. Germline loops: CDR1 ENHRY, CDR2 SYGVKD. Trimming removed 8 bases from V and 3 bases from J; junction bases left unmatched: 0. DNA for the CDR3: TGTGCCATCCGGGGGGGCTACGAGCAGTACTTC. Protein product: CAIRGGYEQYF.

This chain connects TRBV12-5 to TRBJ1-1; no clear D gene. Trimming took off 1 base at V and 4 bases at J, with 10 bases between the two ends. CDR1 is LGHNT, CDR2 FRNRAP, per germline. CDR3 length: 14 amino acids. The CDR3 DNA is TGTGCTAGTGGTTTGGATCCGGGGAGCACTGAAGCTTTCTTT. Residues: CASGLDPGSTEAFF.

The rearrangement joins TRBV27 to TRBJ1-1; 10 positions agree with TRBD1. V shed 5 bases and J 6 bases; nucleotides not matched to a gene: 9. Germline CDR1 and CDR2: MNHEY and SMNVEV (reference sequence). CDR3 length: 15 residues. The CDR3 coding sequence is TGTGCCAGCAGTCCTTGGGACAGGGGCGAGCCTGAAGCTTTCTTT. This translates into CASSPWDRGEPEAFF.

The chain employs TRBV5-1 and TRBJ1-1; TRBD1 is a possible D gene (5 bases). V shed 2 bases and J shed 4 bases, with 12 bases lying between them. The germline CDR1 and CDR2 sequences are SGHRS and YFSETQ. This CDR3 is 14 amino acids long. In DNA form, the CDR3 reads TGCGCCAGCAGCTTCTCAGGGAGGGCCACTGAAGCTTTCTTT. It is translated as CASSFSGRATEAFF.

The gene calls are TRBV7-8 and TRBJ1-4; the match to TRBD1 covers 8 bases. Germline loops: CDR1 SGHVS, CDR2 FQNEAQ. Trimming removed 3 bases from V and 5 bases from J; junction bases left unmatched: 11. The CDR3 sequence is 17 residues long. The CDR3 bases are TGTGCCAGCAGCTTTGTCCCGGGACAGGTTCAAAATGAAAAACTGTTTTTT. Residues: CASSFVPGQVQNEKLFF.

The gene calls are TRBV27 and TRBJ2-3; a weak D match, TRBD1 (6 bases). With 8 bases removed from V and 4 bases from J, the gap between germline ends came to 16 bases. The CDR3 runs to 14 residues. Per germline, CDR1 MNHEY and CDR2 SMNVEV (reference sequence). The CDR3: CASLRRTDPDTQYF. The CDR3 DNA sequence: TGTGCCAGCCTTCGCCGGACAGACCCAGATACGCAGTATTTT.

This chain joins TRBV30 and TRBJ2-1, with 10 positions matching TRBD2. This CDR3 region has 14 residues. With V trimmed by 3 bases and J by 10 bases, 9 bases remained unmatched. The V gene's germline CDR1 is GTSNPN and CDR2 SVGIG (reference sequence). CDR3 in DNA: TGTGCCTGGAGGGGGCTAGCGGGAGTACAAGAGCAGTTCTTC. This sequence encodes CAWRGLAGVQEQFF.

In DNA form, the CDR3 reads TGTGCCAGCAGACGAGGACTAGCGGGAGGGGTGGATACGCAGTATTTT. Protein product: CASRRGLAGGVDTQYF. This chain uses TRBV11-2 with TRBJ2-3; the match to TRBD2 covers 15 bases. Germline V gene sequence: CDR1 SGHAT, CDR2 FQNNGV. V trimming: 6 bases; J trimming: 6 bases; junction bases outside the gene matches: 7. The CDR3 loop spans 16 amino acids.

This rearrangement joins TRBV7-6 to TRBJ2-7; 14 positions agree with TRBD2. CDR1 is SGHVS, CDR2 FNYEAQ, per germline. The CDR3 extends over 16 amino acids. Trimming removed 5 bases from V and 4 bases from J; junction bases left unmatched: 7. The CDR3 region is CASSLGTSGGLYEQYF. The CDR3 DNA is TGTGCCAGCAGCCTCGGGACTAGCGGGGGCCTGTACGAGCAGTACTTC.

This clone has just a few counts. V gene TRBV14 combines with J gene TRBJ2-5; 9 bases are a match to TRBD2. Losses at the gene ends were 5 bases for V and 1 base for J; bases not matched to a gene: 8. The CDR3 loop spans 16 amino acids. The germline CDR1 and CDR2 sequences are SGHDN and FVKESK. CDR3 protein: CASSAGVAGAQETQYF. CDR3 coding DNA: TGTGCCAGCAGCGCCGGGGTAGCGGGAGCCCAAGAGACCCAGTACTTC.

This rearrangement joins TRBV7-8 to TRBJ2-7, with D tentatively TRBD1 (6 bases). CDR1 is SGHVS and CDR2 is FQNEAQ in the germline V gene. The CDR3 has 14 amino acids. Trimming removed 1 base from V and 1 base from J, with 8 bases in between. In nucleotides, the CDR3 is TGTGCCAGCAGCTTAGGACAGGATTCCTACGAGCAGTACTTC. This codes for CASSLGQDSYEQYF.

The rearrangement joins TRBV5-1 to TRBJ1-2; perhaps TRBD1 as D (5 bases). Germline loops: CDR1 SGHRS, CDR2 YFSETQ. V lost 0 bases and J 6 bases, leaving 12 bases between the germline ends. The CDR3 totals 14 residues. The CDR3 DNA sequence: TGCGCCAGCAGCTTGGCCAGGGCTGATGATGGCTACACCTTC. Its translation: CASSLARADDGYTF. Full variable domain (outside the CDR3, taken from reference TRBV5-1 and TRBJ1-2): KAGVTQTPRYLIKTRGQQVTLSCSPISGHRSVSWYQQTPGQGLQFLFEYFSETQRNKGNFPGRFSGRQFSNSRSEMNVSTLELGDSALYLCASSLARADDGYTFGSGTRLTVV.

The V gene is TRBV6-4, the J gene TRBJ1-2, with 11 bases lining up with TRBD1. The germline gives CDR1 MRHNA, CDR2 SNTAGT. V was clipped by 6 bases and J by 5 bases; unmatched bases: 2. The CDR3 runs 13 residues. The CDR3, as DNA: TGTGCCAGCAGGGACAGGGGGCCATATGGCTACACCTTC. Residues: CASRDRGPYGYTF.

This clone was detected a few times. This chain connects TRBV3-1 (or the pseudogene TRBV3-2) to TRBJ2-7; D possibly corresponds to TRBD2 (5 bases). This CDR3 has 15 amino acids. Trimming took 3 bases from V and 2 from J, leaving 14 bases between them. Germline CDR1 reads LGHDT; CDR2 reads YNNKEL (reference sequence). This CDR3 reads CASSHGERVAYEQYF. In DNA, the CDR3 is TGTGCCAGCAGCCACGGGGAAAGGGTGGCCTACGAGCAGTACTTC.

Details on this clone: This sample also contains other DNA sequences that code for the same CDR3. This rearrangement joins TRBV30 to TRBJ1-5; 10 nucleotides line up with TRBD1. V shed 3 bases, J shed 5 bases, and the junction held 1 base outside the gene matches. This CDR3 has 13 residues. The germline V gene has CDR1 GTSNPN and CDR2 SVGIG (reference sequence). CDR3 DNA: TGTGCCTGGAGGACAGGGGGCGATCAGCCCCAGCATTTT. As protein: CAWRTGGDQPQHF.

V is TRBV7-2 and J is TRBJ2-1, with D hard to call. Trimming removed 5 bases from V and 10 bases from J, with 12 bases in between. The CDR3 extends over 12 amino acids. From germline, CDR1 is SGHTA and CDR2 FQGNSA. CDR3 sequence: CASSERPREQFF. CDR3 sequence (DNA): TGTGCCAGCAGCGAAAGGCCTAGAGAGCAGTTCTTC.

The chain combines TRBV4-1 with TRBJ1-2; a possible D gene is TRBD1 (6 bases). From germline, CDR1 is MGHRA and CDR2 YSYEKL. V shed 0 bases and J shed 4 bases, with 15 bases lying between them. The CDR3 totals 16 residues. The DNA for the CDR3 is TGCGCCAGCAGCCAAGATCAGGGCAGGGGCGGCTATGGCTACACCTTC. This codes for CASSQDQGRGGYGYTF.

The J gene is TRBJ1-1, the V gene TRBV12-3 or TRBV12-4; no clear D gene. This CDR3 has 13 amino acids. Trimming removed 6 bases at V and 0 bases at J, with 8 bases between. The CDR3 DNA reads TGTGCCAGCAGCGGGGTTTTGAACACTGAAGCTTTCTTT. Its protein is CASSGVLNTEAFF.

This chain's CDR3 is CAISEGTSSGNEQFF. CDR3 coding DNA: TGTGCCATCAGTGAGGGTACTAGCTCAGGCAATGAGCAGTTCTTC. V usage is TRBV10-3 and J usage is TRBJ2-1; D perhaps matches TRBD2 (6 bases). Per germline, CDR1 ENHRY and CDR2 SYGVKD. This CDR3 region has 15 residues. Trimming took off 2 bases at V and 6 bases at J, with 14 bases between the two ends.

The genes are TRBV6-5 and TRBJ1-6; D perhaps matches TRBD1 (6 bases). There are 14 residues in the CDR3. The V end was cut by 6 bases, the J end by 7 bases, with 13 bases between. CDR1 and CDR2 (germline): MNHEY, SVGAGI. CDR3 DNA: TGTGCCAGCAGCGGACAGTTGGAAAATTCACCCCTCCACTTT. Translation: CASSGQLENSPLHF.

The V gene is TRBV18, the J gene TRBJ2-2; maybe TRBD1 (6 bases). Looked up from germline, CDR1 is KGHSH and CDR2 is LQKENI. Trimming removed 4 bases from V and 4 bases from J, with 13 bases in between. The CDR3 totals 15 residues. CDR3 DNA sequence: TGTGCCAGCTCACAATTCCAGGGGTCCACCGGGGAGCTGTTTTTT. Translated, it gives CASSQFQGSTGELFF.

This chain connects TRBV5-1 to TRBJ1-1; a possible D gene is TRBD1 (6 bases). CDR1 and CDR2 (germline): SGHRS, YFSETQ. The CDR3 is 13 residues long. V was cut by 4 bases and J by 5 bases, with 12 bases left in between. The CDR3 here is CASSHDRSTEAFF. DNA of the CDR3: TGCGCCAGCAGCCATGACAGGTCTACTGAAGCTTTCTTT.